The clone carrying this T cell receptor beta chain was recorded at least ten times. These data belong to a study of T cell repertoires in cytomegalovirus infection. Using its own MiXCR run on the reads, TCRdb lists one record per CDR3 protein. The table has around 290,000 distinct CDR3 sequences, about 23% seen once. Trimming shortened V by 3 bases and J by 0 bases, and 9 bases separated the two germline ends. There are 14 residues in the CDR3. From germline, CDR1 is SGHTA and CDR2 FQGNSA. The receptor was derived from a human donor in good health (CMV status not recorded). Some clones in this sample may be carry-over from other donors' samples. The specimen sequenced was PBMCs. The chain has TRBV7-2 and TRBJ2-7; D is unclear. The CDR3 DNA reads TGTGCCAGCAGCTTCACCCCAACCTCCTACGAGCAGTACTTC. This sequence encodes CASSFTPTSYEQYF. Variable domain in full (rest from reference TRBV7-2 and TRBJ2-7): GAGVSQSPSNKVTEKGKDVELRCDPISGHTALYWYRQSLGQGLEFLIYFQGNSAPDKSGLPSDRFSAERTGGSVSTLTIQRTQQEDSAVYLCASSFTPTSYEQYFGPGTRLTVT.